The rows below give T cell receptor beta chains drawn from one sample of a study of blood T cell repertoires in COVID-19. Sequencing was performed with immunoSEQ multiplex PCR; in TCRdb, only in-frame clones are kept and a portion is missing. The table has roughly 310,000 clones, 70% to 90% seen once. The sample comprised PBMCs or T cells enriched from blood (not recorded which). The receptors originated from a woman in her 40s who had recovered from COVID-19. Each CDR3 is given with its conserved first and last residue. D genes are given only for firm matches. Some rows mark clone size as missing; the rest say once, few, many or name a class of expanded clone.

abundance,j_gene,d_gene,v_gene,CDR3aa,CDR3nt
NA,TRBJ2-7,TRBD2,TRBV30,CAWSRTSGRVYEQYF,TGTGCCTGGAGTAGGACTAGCGGGAGGGTGTACGAGCAGTACTTC
few,TRBJ1-1,TRBD1,TRBV9,CASSPEQGTKREAFF,TGTGCCAGCAGCCCAGAACAGGGGACGAAGAGGGAAGCTTTCTTT
NA,TRBJ2-7,TRBD2,TRBV4-3,CASSQDIGGSFAGSYEQYF,TGCGCCAGCAGCCAAGATATCGGCGGGAGTTTTGCTGGCTCCTACGAGCAGTACTTC
NA,TRBJ2-3,NA,TRBV6-9,CASSPRPGDTQYF,TGTGCCAGCAGTCCTCGGCCCGGGGATACGCAGTATTTT
NA,TRBJ1-5,NA,TRBV21-1,CASSKARRGYQPQHF,TGTGCCAGCAGCAAAGCCCGCAGGGGATATCAGCCCCAGCATTTT
NA,TRBJ1-3,TRBD1,TRBV5-5,CASSFYPPGQVLSGNTIYF,TGTGCCAGCAGCTTTTACCCCCCGGGACAGGTCCTCTCTGGAAACACCATATATTTT
NA,TRBJ2-2,NA,TRBV28,CASRTLPNTGELFF,TGTGCCAGCCGGACACTACCGAACACCGGGGAGCTGTTTTTT
NA,TRBJ1-1,NA,TRBV5-1,CASGGRPNTEAFF,TGCGCCAGCGGGGGCCGGCCGAACACTGAAGCTTTCTTT
few,TRBJ1-2,TRBD1,TRBV2,CASRDRVSGYTF,TGTGCCAGCAGAGACAGGGTCTCTGGCTACACCTTC
NA,TRBJ1-3,NA,TRBV5-1,CASSPGMVNTIYF,TGCGCCAGCAGTCCGGGGATGGTTAACACCATATATTTT
NA,TRBJ2-7,NA,TRBV30,CAWSVYGLEQYF,TGTGCCTGGAGTGTTTACGGTCTCGAGCAGTACTTC
NA,TRBJ1-1,NA,TRBV27,CASRLALQGNTEAFF,TGTGCCAGCAGACTGGCGCTACAGGGGAACACTGAAGCTTTCTTT
NA,TRBJ1-2,NA,TRBV5-4,CASSQPGGPGYGYTF,TGTGCCAGCAGCCAACCCGGGGGGCCCGGCTATGGCTACACCTTC
NA,TRBJ2-7,TRBD1,TRBV5-6,CASSRGQVWEQYF,TGTGCCAGCAGCAGAGGACAGGTCTGGGAGCAGTACTTC
once,TRBJ2-5,TRBD1,TRBV6-2/TRBV6-3,CASSYTGARETQYF,TGTGCCAGCAGTTATACAGGGGCTCGAGAGACCCAGTACTTC
NA,TRBJ1-2,NA,TRBV11-3,CASSRGSLLRF,TGTGCCAGCAGCAGAGGGAGCCTCCTTCGCTTC
NA,TRBJ2-1,TRBD2,TRBV7-8,CASSLARAGDSEQFF,TGTGCCAGCAGCTTAGCGAGGGCGGGAGATAGTGAGCAGTTCTTC
NA,TRBJ2-2,NA,TRBV19,CASSGQISNTGELFF,TGTGCCAGCAGCGGACAGATTTCGAACACCGGGGAGCTGTTTTTT
NA,TRBJ1-1,NA,TRBV18,CASSPTLNTEAFF,TGTGCCAGCTCCCCCACACTGAACACTGAAGCTTTCTTT
NA,TRBJ2-3,TRBD1,TRBV11-3,CASSSYPGQDSSTDTQYF,TGTGCCAGCAGCTCCTACCCGGGACAGGATAGTAGCACAGATACGCAGTATTTT
NA,TRBJ2-1,TRBD1,TRBV12-5,CASGLVRAAGQGLYNEQFF,TGTGCTAGTGGTTTGGTACGAGCCGCGGGACAGGGACTTTACAATGAGCAGTTCTTC
NA,TRBJ2-7,TRBD1,TRBV29-1,CSVDITGESYEQYF,TGCAGCGTTGACATAACAGGGGAATCCTACGAGCAGTACTTC
NA,TRBJ2-1,NA,TRBV29-1,CSVKTLSYNEQFF,TGCAGCGTTAAGACTCTCTCCTACAATGAGCAGTTCTTC
NA,TRBJ2-1,TRBD2,TRBV2,CARGLAGSLAGEQFF,TGTGCCCGTGGACTAGCGGGAAGCCTGGCGGGTGAGCAGTTCTTC
once,TRBJ2-7,TRBD2,TRBV10-2,CASTSGLAGREQYF,TGCGCCAGCACCTCTGGGCTAGCGGGGCGGGAGCAGTACTTC
NA,TRBJ2-1,TRBD1,TRBV7-6,CASSLSGQGAPNEQFF,TGTGCCAGCAGCTTATCGGGACAGGGGGCCCCCAATGAGCAGTTCTTC
NA,TRBJ2-7,NA,TRBV7-6,CASSPRERALYEQYF,TGTGCCAGCAGCCCCCGTGAGCGGGCCCTCTACGAGCAGTACTTC
NA,TRBJ1-5,TRBD1,TRBV28,CASSSDRDQPQHF,TGTGCCAGCAGCTCCGACAGGGATCAGCCCCAGCATTTT